The clone carrying this T cell receptor beta chain was counted many times. Amplified TCR beta CDR3 regions came from RNA transcripts. Initially, a first-round RT-PCR of the TCR CDR3 employed the HTBI primer set. One entry per CDR3 protein results from TCRdb running MiXCR on the multiplex PCR reads. The sample shows 350,000 to 400,000 distinct CDR3 sequences, more than 12% of them seen only once. This specimen belongs to a study of T cells in Graves' hyperthyroidism and ophthalmopathy. V gave up 2 bases and J gave up 2 bases, with 11 bases separating them. This CDR3 is built from 14 residues. The V gene's germline CDR1 is GTSNPN and CDR2 SVGIG (reference sequence).

The source of this sequence is a woman in her 30s with Graves' hyperthyroidism. The chain has TRBV30 and TRBJ2-3; D remains unclear. The sequenced material came from blood. The CDR3 DNA sequence: TGTGCCTGGAGTCCATACCGAGCCACAGATACGCAGTATTTT. Protein product: CAWSPYRATDTQYF.